Listed below are T cell receptor beta chains from one sample, sequenced in a study of blood T cells in healthy people across ages. TCRdb passed the 5' RACE reads through MiXCR, listing each CDR3 protein once. The table lists under 850,000 distinct CDR3 sequences, 36% of them singletons. The sample was blood. These receptor sequences come from a man between 18 and 29 years old in good health. Both conserved end residues are part of each CDR3. Each record gives: D gene, V gene, J gene, CDR3 length, clone size, CDR3 DNA, CDR3 protein. D genes are given only for firm matches. Not all rows give a size; the values are once, few, many and, for expanded clones, a class.

D gene: .
V gene: TRBV29-1
J gene: TRBJ2-1
CDR3 length: 15
clone size: once
CDR3 DNA: TGCAGCGTACCAACGGCGGAGAGCTCCTACAATGAGCAGTTCTTC
CDR3 protein: CSVPTAESSYNEQFF

D gene: .
V gene: TRBV2
J gene: TRBJ2-1
CDR3 length: 13
clone size: .
CDR3 DNA: TGTGCCAGCAGGACCCGGTTCCCCGCAGAGCAGTTCTTC
CDR3 protein: CASRTRFPAEQFF

D gene: .
V gene: TRBV20-1
J gene: TRBJ1-2
CDR3 length: 12
clone size: .
CDR3 DNA: TGCAGTCCTAGTTTGTACAGCTATGGCTACACCTTC
CDR3 protein: CSPSLYSYGYTF

D gene: .
V gene: TRBV6-2/TRBV6-3
J gene: TRBJ2-3
CDR3 length: 13
clone size: few
CDR3 DNA: TGTGCCAGCAGTTACGCCGGTAGAGATACGCAGTATTTT
CDR3 protein: CASSYAGRDTQYF

D gene: .
V gene: TRBV30
J gene: TRBJ2-7
CDR3 length: 12
clone size: .
CDR3 DNA: TGTGCCTGGAGTAGGGAGGTTTACGAGCAGTACTTC
CDR3 protein: CAWSREVYEQYF

D gene: TRBD2
V gene: TRBV4-3
J gene: TRBJ2-1
CDR3 length: 13
clone size: many
CDR3 DNA: TGCGCCAGCAGCGGGGGGGTCTACAATGAGCAGTTCTTC
CDR3 protein: CASSGGVYNEQFF

D gene: TRBD1
V gene: TRBV12-3/TRBV12-4
J gene: TRBJ1-2
CDR3 length: 13
clone size: many
CDR3 DNA: TGTGCCAGCAGTTTCACAGGGGTCTATGGCTACACCTTC
CDR3 protein: CASSFTGVYGYTF

D gene: TRBD1
V gene: TRBV10-2
J gene: TRBJ1-2
CDR3 length: 14
clone size: few
CDR3 DNA: TGCGCCAGCGCTCCGGGACAGAGCTCCTATGGCTACACCTTC
CDR3 protein: CASAPGQSSYGYTF

D gene: .
V gene: TRBV6-1
J gene: TRBJ2-3
CDR3 length: 12
clone size: .
CDR3 DNA: TGTGCCAGCAGTGAGTACTCGGATACGCAGTATTTT
CDR3 protein: CASSEYSDTQYF

D gene: .
V gene: TRBV6-5
J gene: TRBJ2-3
CDR3 length: 17
clone size: .
CDR3 DNA: TGTGCCAGCAGGGACTCAGGGGTGGGGGGGCTGTCAGATACGCAGTATTTT
CDR3 protein: CASRDSGVGGLSDTQYF

D gene: .
V gene: TRBV5-1
J gene: TRBJ2-1
CDR3 length: 15
clone size: few
CDR3 DNA: TGCGCCAGCAGCTTCGAAGGGGATGGCTACAATGAGCAGTTCTTC
CDR3 protein: CASSFEGDGYNEQFF

D gene: TRBD2
V gene: TRBV3-1
J gene: TRBJ2-4
CDR3 length: 17
clone size: few
CDR3 DNA: TGTGCCAGCAGCCAAGGGAGCGGGGGGGGATGGAGAAACATTCAGTACTTC
CDR3 protein: CASSQGSGGGWRNIQYF

D gene: .
V gene: TRBV30
J gene: TRBJ2-5
CDR3 length: 13
clone size: many
CDR3 DNA: TGTGCCACCGACCAGGGAAACCAAGAGACCCAGTACTTC
CDR3 protein: CATDQGNQETQYF

D gene: TRBD2
V gene: TRBV12-3/TRBV12-4
J gene: TRBJ2-5
CDR3 length: 12
clone size: .
CDR3 DNA: TGTGCCAGCAGGGGGGGGTTGAAGACCCAGTACTTC
CDR3 protein: CASRGGLKTQYF

D gene: TRBD1
V gene: TRBV7-6
J gene: TRBJ2-7
CDR3 length: 15
clone size: once
CDR3 DNA: TGTGCCAGCAGCTTAGACAGGGGGCTTAGGAATGAGCAGTACTTC
CDR3 protein: CASSLDRGLRNEQYF

D gene: .
V gene: TRBV21-1
J gene: TRBJ2-3
CDR3 length: 14
clone size: .
CDR3 DNA: TGTGCCAGCATCGACGGAGGAGCGGCAGATACGCAGTATTTT
CDR3 protein: CASIDGGAADTQYF

D gene: TRBD1
V gene: TRBV29-1
J gene: TRBJ2-5
CDR3 length: 14
clone size: .
CDR3 DNA: TGCAGCGTTGAAGGGACAGGGGCCTACAATGAGCAGTACTTC
CDR3 protein: CSVEGTGAYNEQYF

D gene: .
V gene: TRBV6-1
J gene: TRBJ2-3
CDR3 length: 15
clone size: few
CDR3 DNA: TGTGCCAGCAGAACACAGGCTCTTAGCACAGATACGCAGTATTTT
CDR3 protein: CASRTQALSTDTQYF

D gene: .
V gene: TRBV29-1
J gene: TRBJ1-4
CDR3 length: 13
clone size: few
CDR3 DNA: TGCAGCGTTGAGAGCCCATTCGGTGAAAAACTGTTTTTT
CDR3 protein: CSVESPFGEKLFF

D gene: .
V gene: TRBV7-9
J gene: TRBJ1-5
CDR3 length: 13
clone size: few
CDR3 DNA: TGTGCCAGCAGCCCGGACAGCCTTCAGCCCCAGCATTTT
CDR3 protein: CASSPDSLQPQHF

D gene: .
V gene: TRBV14
J gene: TRBJ2-5
CDR3 length: 12
clone size: .
CDR3 DNA: TGTGCCAGCAGCCGGGGGCTAGAGACCCAGTACTTC
CDR3 protein: CASSRGLETQYF

D gene: TRBD1
V gene: TRBV7-9
J gene: TRBJ1-1
CDR3 length: 16
clone size: .
CDR3 DNA: TGTGCCAGCAGCCGACCCGGGACAGGGGTGAACGCTGAAGCTTTCTTT
CDR3 protein: CASSRPGTGVNAEAFF

D gene: .
V gene: TRBV6-5
J gene: TRBJ1-2
CDR3 length: 15
clone size: many
CDR3 DNA: TGTGCCAGCAGTTACTCGAAGGGGTCTAACTATGGCTACACCTTC
CDR3 protein: CASSYSKGSNYGYTF

D gene: TRBD1
V gene: TRBV6-5
J gene: TRBJ1-2
CDR3 length: 16
clone size: .
CDR3 DNA: TGTGTCAGCGGAGACCGGGACAGGGGCCGAGGGGGTGGCTACACCTTC
CDR3 protein: CVSGDRDRGRGGGYTF

D gene: .
V gene: TRBV12-3/TRBV12-4
J gene: TRBJ2-3
CDR3 length: 15
clone size: many
CDR3 DNA: TGTGCCAGCAGTTTATTCAGACAGGACACAGATACGCAGTATTTT
CDR3 protein: CASSLFRQDTDTQYF

D gene: .
V gene: TRBV12-3/TRBV12-4
J gene: TRBJ2-3
CDR3 length: 14
clone size: few
CDR3 DNA: TGTGCCAGCAGTCTCTCCGCGAGAGCAGATGCGCAGTATTTT
CDR3 protein: CASSLSARADAQYF

D gene: TRBD1
V gene: TRBV6-5
J gene: TRBJ1-2
CDR3 length: 13
clone size: once
CDR3 DNA: TGTGCCAGCAGTACCGGGACAGGGATTGGCTACACCTTC
CDR3 protein: CASSTGTGIGYTF

D gene: .
V gene: TRBV29-1
J gene: TRBJ1-1
CDR3 length: 10
clone size: few
CDR3 DNA: TGCAGCGTGGCCCGGACTGAAGCTTTCTTT
CDR3 protein: CSVARTEAFF

D gene: .
V gene: TRBV12-3/TRBV12-4
J gene: TRBJ2-5
CDR3 length: 13
clone size: .
CDR3 DNA: TGTGCCAGCAGTAGGGACACACGAGAGACCCAGTACTTC
CDR3 protein: CASSRDTRETQYF

D gene: TRBD1
V gene: TRBV28
J gene: TRBJ2-7
CDR3 length: 15
clone size: many
CDR3 DNA: TGTGCCAGCAGTTCCGCCGGGACAGGGGACTACGAGCAGTACTTC
CDR3 protein: CASSSAGTGDYEQYF

D gene: .
V gene: TRBV6-2/TRBV6-3
J gene: TRBJ1-1
CDR3 length: 13
clone size: few
CDR3 DNA: TGTGCCAGCAGTTTGCTGGGTTACACTGAAGCTTTCTTT
CDR3 protein: CASSLLGYTEAFF